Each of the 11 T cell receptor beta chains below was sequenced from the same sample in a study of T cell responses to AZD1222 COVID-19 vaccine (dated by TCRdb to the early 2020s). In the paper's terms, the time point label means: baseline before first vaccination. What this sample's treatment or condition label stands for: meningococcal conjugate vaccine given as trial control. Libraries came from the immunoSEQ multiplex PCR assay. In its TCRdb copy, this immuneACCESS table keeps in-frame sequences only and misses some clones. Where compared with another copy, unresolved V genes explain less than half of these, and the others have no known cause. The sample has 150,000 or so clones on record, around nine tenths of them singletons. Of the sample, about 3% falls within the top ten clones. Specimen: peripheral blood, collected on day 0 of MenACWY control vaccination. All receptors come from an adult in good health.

The chain's CDR3 is CASSARLDTQYF. CDR3 coding DNA: TGTGCCAGCAGCGCGAGACTGGATACGCAGTATTTT. V usage is TRBV6-5 and J usage is TRBJ2-3; D ambiguous. The CDR3 extends over 12 amino acids. V dropped 6 bases and J dropped 6 bases, with 10 bases sitting between them. The germline V gene encodes CDR1 MNHEY and CDR2 SVGAGI.

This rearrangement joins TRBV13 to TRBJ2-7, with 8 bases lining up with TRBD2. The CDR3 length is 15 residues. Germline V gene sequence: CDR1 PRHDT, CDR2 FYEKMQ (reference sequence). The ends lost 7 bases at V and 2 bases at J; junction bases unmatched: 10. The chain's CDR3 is CASTPGGGPAYEQYF. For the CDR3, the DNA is TGTGCCAGCACCCCCGGGGGGGGCCCAGCCTACGAGCAGTACTTC. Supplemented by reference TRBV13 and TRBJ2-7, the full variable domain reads AAGVIQSPRHLIKEKRETATLKCYPIPRHDTVYWYQQGPGQDPQFLISFYEKMQSDKGSIPDRFSAQQFSDYHSELNMSSLELGDSALYFCASTPGGGPAYEQYFGPGTRLTVT.

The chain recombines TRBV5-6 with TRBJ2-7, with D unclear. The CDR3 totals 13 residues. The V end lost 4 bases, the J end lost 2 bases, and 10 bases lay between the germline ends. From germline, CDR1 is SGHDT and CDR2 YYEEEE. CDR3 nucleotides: TGTGCCAGCAGCGTGGACGTCACCTACGAGCAGTACTTC. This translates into CASSVDVTYEQYF. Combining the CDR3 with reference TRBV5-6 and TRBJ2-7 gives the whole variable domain DAGVTQSPTHLIKTRGQQVTLRCSPKSGHDTVSWYQQALGQGPQFIFQYYEEEERQRGNFPDRFSGHQFPNYSSELNVNALLLGDSALYLCASSVDVTYEQYFGPGTRLTVT.

CDR3 DNA sequence: TGTGCCAGCAGCCAAGGGCCGGGGCGGGATGCTTTCTTT. Protein product: CASSQGPGRDAFF. The chain recombines TRBV3-1 (or the pseudogene TRBV3-2) with TRBJ1-1, with D tentatively TRBD1 (5 bases). The V and J ends lost 1 base and 11 bases respectively, with 14 bases between them. Looked up from germline, CDR1 is LGHDT and CDR2 is YNNKEL (reference sequence). The CDR3 runs 13 residues.

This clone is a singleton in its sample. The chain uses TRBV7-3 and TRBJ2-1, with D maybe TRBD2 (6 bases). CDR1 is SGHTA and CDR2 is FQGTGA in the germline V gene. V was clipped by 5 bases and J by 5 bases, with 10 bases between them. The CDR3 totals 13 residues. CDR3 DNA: TGTGCCAGCAGCATGACTAGTAACAATGAGCAGTTCTTC. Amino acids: CASSMTSNNEQFF.

The CDR3 spells CASSYRRGQVYNQPQHF. The DNA of the CDR3 is TGTGCCAGCAGTTACAGGAGGGGGCAGGTTTACAATCAGCCCCAGCATTTT. This chain links TRBV6-2 or TRBV6-3 with TRBJ1-5, with 7 nucleotides matching TRBD1. Per germline, CDR1 MNHEY and CDR2 SVGEGT. The CDR3 spans 17 residues. The junction had 10 bases not matched to a gene; V was cut back by 2 bases and J by 3 bases.

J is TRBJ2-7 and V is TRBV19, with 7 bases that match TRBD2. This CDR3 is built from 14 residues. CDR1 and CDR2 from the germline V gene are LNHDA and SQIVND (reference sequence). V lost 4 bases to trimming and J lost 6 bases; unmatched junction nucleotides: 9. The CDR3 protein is CASSSSREGPEQYF. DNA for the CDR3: TGTGCCAGTAGTAGTAGCAGGGAGGGCCCCGAGCAGTACTTC.

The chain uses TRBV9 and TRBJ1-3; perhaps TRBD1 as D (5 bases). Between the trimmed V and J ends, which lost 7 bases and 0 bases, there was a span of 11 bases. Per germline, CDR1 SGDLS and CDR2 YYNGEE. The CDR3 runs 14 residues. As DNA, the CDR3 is TGTGCCAGCGGGGGGAGGGACTCTGGAAACACCATATATTTT. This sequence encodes CASGGRDSGNTIYF.

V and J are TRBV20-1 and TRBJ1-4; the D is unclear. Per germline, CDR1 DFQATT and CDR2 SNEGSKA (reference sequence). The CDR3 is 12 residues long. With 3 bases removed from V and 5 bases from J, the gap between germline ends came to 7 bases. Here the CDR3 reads CSASSSNEKLFF. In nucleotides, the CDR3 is TGCAGTGCTAGTTCCAGCAATGAAAAACTGTTTTTT.

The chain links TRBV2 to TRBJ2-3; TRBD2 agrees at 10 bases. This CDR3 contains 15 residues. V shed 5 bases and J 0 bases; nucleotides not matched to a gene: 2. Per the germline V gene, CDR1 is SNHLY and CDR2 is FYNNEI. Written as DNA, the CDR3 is TGTGCCAGCAGTCAACTAGCGGGGAGCACAGATACGCAGTATTTT. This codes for CASSQLAGSTDTQYF.

The CDR3 region has the DNA TGTGCCACCAGCAGAGATTCTTCCAGCAATCAGCCCCAGCATTTT. It is translated as CATSRDSSSNQPQHF. The V and J genes are TRBV15 and TRBJ1-5, with no clear D. Germline V lookup: CDR1 LNHNV, CDR2 YYDKDF (reference sequence). The CDR3 totals 15 residues. Trimming cost V 0 bases and J 1 base, with 7 bases left between them.